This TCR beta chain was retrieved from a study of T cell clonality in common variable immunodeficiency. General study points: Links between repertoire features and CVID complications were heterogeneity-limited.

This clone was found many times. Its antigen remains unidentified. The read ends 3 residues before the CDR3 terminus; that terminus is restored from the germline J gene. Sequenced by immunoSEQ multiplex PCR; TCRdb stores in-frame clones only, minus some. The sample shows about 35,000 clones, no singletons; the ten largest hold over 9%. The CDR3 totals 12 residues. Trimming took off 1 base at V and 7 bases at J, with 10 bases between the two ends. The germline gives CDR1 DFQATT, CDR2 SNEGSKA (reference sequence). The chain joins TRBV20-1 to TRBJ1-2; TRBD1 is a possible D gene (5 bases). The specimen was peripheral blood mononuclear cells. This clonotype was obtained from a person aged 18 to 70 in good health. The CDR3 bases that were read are TGCAGTGCTAGAGGGGGCGCGTTTGGC. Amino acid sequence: CSARGGAFG. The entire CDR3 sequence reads CSARGGAFGYTF.